What follows are 4 T cell receptor beta chains derived from one specimen sequenced in a study of blood T cell repertoires in COVID-19. The data were produced by immunoSEQ multiplex PCR, yet TCRdb's version contains in-frame clones alone and is incomplete. Altogether hundreds of thousands of clones are present, around 90% being singletons, with the ten largest covering over 0.75%. Material: peripheral blood. The source is a man aged 60 to 69 with COVID-19, enrolled during active disease.

The chain recombines TRBV6-6 with TRBJ2-7, with 16 bases identical to TRBD2. CDR3 length: 20 residues. V was pared by 6 bases and J by 2 bases, with 16 bases of the junction left unmatched. Germline CDR1 is MNHNY and CDR2 is SVGAGI (reference sequence). CDR3 sequence (DNA): TGTGCCAGCAGCTCCTTTTTCCCGGGACTAGCGGGAGGGTCCACCTACGAGCAGTACTTC. This encodes CASSSFFPGLAGGSTYEQYF.

The genes are TRBV9 and TRBJ1-6, with TRBD1 matching over 7 bases. Germline CDR1 reads SGDLS; CDR2 reads YYNGEE. V gave up 0 bases and J gave up 9 bases; unmatched junction bases: 6. The CDR3 contains 15 residues. The CDR3 sequence: CASSVVGTASSPLHF. CDR3 nucleotides: TGTGCCAGCAGCGTAGTAGGGACAGCTTCTTCACCCCTCCACTTT.

DNA of the CDR3: TGTGCCAGTAGGGTGGGACAGGCCCTAGGCCACGAGCAGTACTTC. Protein: CASRVGQALGHEQYF. The chain links TRBV19 to TRBJ2-7, with TRBD1 identical over 8 bases. Germline V gene lookup returns CDR1 LNHDA and CDR2 SQIVND (reference sequence). Losses at the gene ends were 6 bases for V and 5 bases for J; bases not matched to a gene: 12. This CDR3 has 15 residues.

The gene calls are TRBV18 and TRBJ1-5; 8 bases are a match to TRBD1. Germline values: CDR1 KGHSH, CDR2 LQKENI. V trimming: 6 bases; J trimming: 6 bases; junction bases outside the gene matches: 13. The CDR3 loop spans 16 amino acids. The chain's CDR3 is CASSLVGAGGGQPQHF. The CDR3 DNA reads TGTGCCAGCTCGCTAGTCGGGGCAGGGGGCGGTCAGCCCCAGCATTTT.